The source of this TCR beta chain is a study of T cells and Merkel cell carcinoma outcomes. Looked up from germline, CDR1 is MNHNS and CDR2 is SASEGT. Trimming removed 7 bases from V and 5 bases from J, with 18 bases in between. CDR3 size: 14 residues. Sequencing used immunoSEQ multiplex PCR; TCRdb keeps in-frame clones, though not all of them. The top ten clones hold 2% to 2.5% of a sample with roughly 9,200 clones, around 80% of them seen once. The sequencing sample was made of tumor tissue from Merkel cell carcinoma. This rearrangement joins TRBV6-1 to TRBJ2-7; perhaps TRBD2 as D (6 bases). The TCR was taken from a human donor with Merkel cell carcinoma. The CDR3 loop is CASTTGLTGNEQYF. The CDR3 DNA is TGTGCCAGCACTACCGGACTAACTGGGAACGAGCAGTACTTC.